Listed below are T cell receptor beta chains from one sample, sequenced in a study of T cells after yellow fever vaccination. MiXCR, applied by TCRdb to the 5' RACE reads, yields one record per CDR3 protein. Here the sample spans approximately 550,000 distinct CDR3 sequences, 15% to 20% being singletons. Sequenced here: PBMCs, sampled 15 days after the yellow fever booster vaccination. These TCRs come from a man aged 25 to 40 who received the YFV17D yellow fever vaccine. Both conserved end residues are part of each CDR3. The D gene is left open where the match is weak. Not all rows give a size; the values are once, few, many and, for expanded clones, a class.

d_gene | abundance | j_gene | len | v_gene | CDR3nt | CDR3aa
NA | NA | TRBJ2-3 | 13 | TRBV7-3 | TGTGCCAGCAGCTTATATGGCCCAGATACGCAGTATTTT | CASSLYGPDTQYF
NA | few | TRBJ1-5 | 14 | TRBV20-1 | TGCAGTGCTAGCATAGGAGGGTTGGATCAGCCCCAGCATTTT | CSASIGGLDQPQHF
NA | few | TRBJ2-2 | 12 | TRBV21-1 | TGTGCCACCACCTGCGGCACCGGGGAGCTGTTTTTT | CATTCGTGELFF
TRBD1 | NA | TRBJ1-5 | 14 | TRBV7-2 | TGTGCCAGCAGCTCCCAGACAGGGATTCAGCCCCAGCATTTT | CASSSQTGIQPQHF
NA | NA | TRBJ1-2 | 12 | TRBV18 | TGTGCCAGCTCATCCCCCAACTATGGCTACACCTTC | CASSSPNYGYTF
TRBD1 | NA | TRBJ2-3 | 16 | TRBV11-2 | TGTGCCAGCAGCTTAGTAGGGACAGCCTCCGCAGATACGCAGTATTTT | CASSLVGTASADTQYF
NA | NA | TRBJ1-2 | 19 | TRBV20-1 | TGCAGTGCTAGAGCGCTCCGCCTCGGAGGGGGGAAAGCTAACTATGGCTACACCTTC | CSARALRLGGGKANYGYTF
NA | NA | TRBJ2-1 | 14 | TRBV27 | TGTGCCAGCAGTTTTTACGTTCGTTCGAATGAGCAGTTCTTC | CASSFYVRSNEQFF
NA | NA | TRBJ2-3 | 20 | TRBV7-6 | TGTGCCAGCAGCTGGGGACCTCCGACTAGTTCACGATCTAGCACAGATACGCAGTATTTT | CASSWGPPTSSRSSTDTQYF
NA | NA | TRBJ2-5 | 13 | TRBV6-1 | TGTGCCAGCAGGGTAGCGACCCAAGAGACCCAGTACTTC | CASRVATQETQYF
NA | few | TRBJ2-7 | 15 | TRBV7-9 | TGTGCCAGCAGCTTAATTTTGGCAGGAGTATACGAGCAGTACTTC | CASSLILAGVYEQYF